This is a list of T cell receptor beta chains from one sample in a study of blood T cells in healthy people across ages. From the 5' RACE reads, TCRdb called clonotypes with MiXCR, one entry per CDR3 protein. The repertoire consists of roughly 650,000 distinct CDR3 sequences, with roughly 30% occurring once and the leading ten covering less than 20%. The sequenced sample was blood. The receptors originated from a woman over 75 in good health. The CDR3 runs from the conserved cysteine through the conserved F or W. Each record gives: V gene, clone size, D gene, J gene, CDR3 protein, CDR3 DNA. A D gene is named only where the DNA matches it firmly. A clone size is listed for some rows: how often the clone was seen (once, few, many), or a class if it is expanded.

TRBV5-1	many	TRBD2	TRBJ2-1	CASSLMSGGWMGEQFF	TGCGCCAGCAGCTTGATGAGCGGGGGATGGATGGGCGAGCAGTTCTTC
TRBV7-2	.	.	TRBJ1-2	CASSQQAGDYGYTF	TGTGCCAGCAGCCAACAAGCGGGGGACTATGGCTACACCTTC
TRBV10-3	many	.	TRBJ1-1	CASSSYENTEAFF	TGTGCCTCCTCTTCTTATGAGAACACTGAAGCTTTCTTT
TRBV4-3	few	.	TRBJ1-5	CASSPRTNQPQHF	TGCGCCAGCAGCCCCAGGACCAATCAGCCCCAGCATTTT
TRBV4-1	many	TRBD2	TRBJ2-1	CASSIAGAGEQFF	TGCGCCAGCAGTATAGCGGGGGCTGGTGAGCAGTTCTTC
TRBV3-1	many	.	TRBJ2-7	CASSQDTTTYEQYF	TGTGCCAGCAGCCAAGATACTACGACCTACGAGCAGTACTTC
TRBV25-1	many	TRBD2	TRBJ2-6	CASSVGSGGSGANVLTF	TGTGCCAGCAGTGTGGGCTCGGGAGGCTCTGGGGCCAACGTCCTGACTTTC
TRBV12-3/TRBV12-4	.	.	TRBJ1-1	CASRDRMAEAFF	TGTGCCAGCAGAGACCGGATGGCTGAAGCTTTCTTT
TRBV5-1	.	TRBD1	TRBJ1-4	CASSSGQGEEKLFF	TGCGCCAGCAGCTCCGGACAGGGAGAAGAAAAACTGTTTTTT
TRBV5-1	.	TRBD1	TRBJ1-1	CASSVDRVETEAFF	TGCGCCAGCAGCGTCGACAGGGTGGAGACTGAAGCTTTCTTT
TRBV20-1	many	.	TRBJ2-7	CSASALTGSYEQYF	TGCAGTGCTTCTGCCCTGACAGGATCCTACGAGCAGTACTTC
TRBV27	.	.	TRBJ1-4	CASSSGPTGVEKLFF	TGTGCCAGCAGTTCGGGCCCGACGGGGGTTGAAAAACTGTTTTTT
TRBV3-1	many	TRBD1	TRBJ2-7	CASSQDTTGGEGFSYEQYF	TGTGCCAGCAGCCAAGATACAACAGGGGGCGAAGGGTTCTCCTACGAGCAGTACTTC
TRBV6-1	many	.	TRBJ1-2	CASNLEGNYGYTF	TGTGCCAGCAATCTAGAGGGAAACTATGGCTACACCTTC
TRBV6-2/TRBV6-3	many	TRBD1	TRBJ1-4	CASSLDRMANEKLFF	TGTGCCAGCAGTTTGGACAGGATGGCTAATGAAAAACTGTTTTTT
TRBV5-6	many	.	TRBJ2-1	CASQGPSNEQFF	TGTGCCAGCCAGGGACCAAGCAATGAGCAGTTCTTC
TRBV5-1	few	.	TRBJ1-1	CASSLGGGEAEAFF	TGCGCCAGCAGCTTGGGGGGGGGTGAGGCTGAAGCTTTCTTT
TRBV11-2	many	TRBD2	TRBJ2-1	CASSLDASGGIYNEQFF	TGTGCCAGCAGCTTAGATGCTAGCGGGGGGATCTACAATGAGCAGTTCTTC
TRBV20-1	few	.	TRBJ1-4	CSARGGTNEKLFF	TGCAGTGCCAGGGGTGGAACTAATGAAAAACTGTTTTTT
TRBV29-1	many	TRBD2	TRBJ2-5	CLAGERETQYF	TGTTTAGCGGGGGAAAGAGAGACCCAGTACTTC
TRBV29-1	.	TRBD2	TRBJ2-7	CSVVASGNIYEQYF	TGCAGCGTTGTGGCTAGCGGGAACATCTACGAGCAGTACTTC
TRBV7-2	.	.	TRBJ1-3	CASSLARGGNTIYF	TGTGCCAGCAGCTTAGCCAGGGGAGGAAACACCATATATTTT
TRBV27	.	TRBD2	TRBJ2-3	CASREGLAGSDTQYF	TGTGCCAGCAGAGAAGGACTAGCGGGGTCAGATACGCAGTATTTT
TRBV5-1	many	.	TRBJ1-6	CASSLAPPTAGAPNNSPLHF	TGCGCCAGCAGCTTGGCCCCCCCGACGGCAGGGGCCCCCAATAATTCACCCCTCCACTTT
TRBV29-1	many	.	TRBJ2-3	CSGEVGDTQYF	TGCAGCGGCGAAGTCGGAGATACGCAGTATTTT
TRBV7-8	few	TRBD2	TRBJ2-5	CASRYGTSERETQYF	TGTGCCAGCAGATATGGGACTAGCGAGCGGGAGACCCAGTACTTC
TRBV4-1	.	.	TRBJ2-5	CASSLSHRETQYF	TGCGCCAGCAGCTTATCACATCGGGAGACCCAGTACTTC
TRBV24-1	many	.	TRBJ1-2	CATSGQGYGYTF	TGTGCCACCTCGGGGCAGGGATATGGCTACACCTTC